This T cell receptor beta chain comes out of a study of regulatory T cells in long-lasting Graves disease (dated by TCRdb to the early 2020s). As for the study more broadly: In the newly diagnosed Graves' disease group, patients had been taking antithyroid drugs for less than 3 months. Persistent Graves' disease patients were compared with newly diagnosed Graves' disease patients by peripheral blood TCR sequencing and RNA sequencing. The study was registered as a clinical trial and conducted in China. TCR sequencing covered about 13 persistent and approximately 20 newly diagnosed Graves' disease patients, around 35 samples in total.

Between the V and J ends, shortened by 10 bases and 0 bases respectively, the junction contains 18 bases. The germline V gene yields MDHEN for CDR1 and SYDVKM for CDR2. From the cysteine through the phenylalanine, the CDR3 covers 16 amino acids. Only CDR3 DNA is held: 48 bases, read in frame from base 1. The time point label of this sample denotes: newly diagnosed GD, antithyroid drugs for less than 3 months. RNA was extracted from PBMCs in TRIzol for both TCR sequencing and RNA sequencing. The diagnosis of Graves' disease followed American Thyroid Association guidelines. The patients came from an endocrinology department in Xi'an, China. Each patient gave roughly 10 milliliters of peripheral blood, collected in an EDTA anticoagulant tube. Ficoll Paque Plus density gradient separation was used to isolate PBMCs, and no further T cell sorting was done. An Agilent 2100 Bioanalyzer and agarose gel were used to check RNA quality, and a NanoDrop 2000 was used to measure RNA concentration.

The study at large found these results: Compared with newly diagnosed patients, patients with persistent Graves' disease had lower TCR Shannon entropy and fewer highly expanded clones, which suggests clonal expansion. The authors noted that the small sample size was a limitation that may lower accuracy. Because the primary lesion, thyroid tissue, could not be accessed, the study looked at peripheral blood alone. Patients with persistent disease shared more public clonotypes (around 3,000) than newly diagnosed patients did (more than 900). Sequencing and analysis were restricted to the TCR beta chain. TRBV28, TRBJ1-2 and TRBJ2-5 were preferentially used in persistent disease, while TRBV20-1 and TRBJ2-1 were favored in newly diagnosed disease.

Turning to this clonotype: No cognate antigen has been identified for it. No much larger clone exists at a distance of one base, and base qualities are not known.

Library creation used multiplex PCR. Sequenced on an Illumina HiSeq 4000. iRepertoire HTBI primers and Arm-PCR amplification of CDR3 regions were used to construct TCR beta libraries. Gel purification was performed on PCR products prior to sequencing. The study's processing was this. Gene usage analysis of CDR3 amino acid clonotypes relied on the approximately 60 TRBV and 15 or so TRBJ segments identified across samples. COPE and FqMerger were used to merge filtered high-quality paired reads into contigs. BLAST was used to align contigs to IMGT TRBV, TRBD and TRBJ reference genes, with CDR3 defined following IMGT. Any clonotype with a frequency above 0.1% was classified as a highly expanded clone. Repertoire diversity was measured by Shannon entropy, and V-J evenness by the Gini coefficient. A clonotype was considered public if more than one individual shared it. TCRdb trimmed public reads at Q25 via fastp, called clones via MiXCR and kept in-frame beta chains. Each CDR3 protein gets just one entry, which takes the most common genes and DNA from the rows behind it. The V and J calls reflect TCRdb's pipeline rather than the authors' work. A total of under 800,000 distinct CDR3 sequences appear in this sample, around 15% of them only once. The top ten clonotypes cover approximately 20% of the sample.

These same records also appear under a second study, on T cells in Graves' hyperthyroidism and ophthalmopathy. As that second study puts it: Stable Graves' hyperthyroidism was defined as no progression to ophthalmopathy during 18 months of follow-up. The hyperthyroidism patients were between 18 and 65 years old and newly diagnosed, with a disease duration of less than 2 months. Any patient with an uncontrolled infection, another autoimmune disease, pregnancy or lactation was excluded. Diagnoses were based on clinical symptoms, serum thyroxine and TRAb, thyroid ultrasound and orbital computed tomography. A first-round RT-PCR of the TCR CDR3 used the HTBI primer set with the Qiagen OneStep RT-PCR kit. Most expanded thyroid clonotypes (frequency above 0.001) were also detected in blood, suggesting blood repertoires may reflect thyroid immune responses. In cross-validation, a model built on a 13 V-J signature told ophthalmopathy apart from stable hyperthyroidism with over 85% sensitivity and 81% to 82% specificity, and in testing the same model reached 80%/75%. In validation, progression to ophthalmopathy was predicted by the model with 70.59% sensitivity and 72.22% specificity, a median of roughly 6 months before onset. To identify distinguishing TCR V-J signatures, a discovery cohort of 90 to 100 patients was used, comprising 43 with Graves' ophthalmopathy and approximately 58 with stable Graves' hyperthyroidism. An independent validation cohort of 18 to 20 hyperthyroidism patients and 17 patients who later progressed to ophthalmopathy tested prospective prediction of ophthalmopathy. The 80 to 100 discovery patients were randomly divided into training and test sets at a 7:3 ratio. In several Graves' hyperthyroidism patients, the study also compared T-cell repertoires from thyroid tissue with T-cell repertoires from blood. Following sampling, methimazole starting at 30 mg daily was given to hyperthyroidism patients, and high-dose intravenous methylprednisolone was given to ophthalmopathy patients. Libraries were constructed in a second round of multiplex PCR, after which size selection and purification were carried out. Paired-end sequencing of the libraries was performed with 100 bp reads on an Illumina HiSeq2000. Raw data were processed with SOAPnuke, discarding reads with adapters, uncalled bases, mean Phred below 15, or no exact constant-primer or identifier match. High-quality paired reads were merged with COPE v1.2.5, and unique nucleotide sequences were defined as clonotypes. Clonotypes were aligned to IMGT TRBV, TRBD and TRBJ reference segments using MiTCR v1.1. The analysis included only V-J combinations with a frequency above 0.0001, which together covered 98% to 99.2% of the repertoires. The TCS score was defined as the ratio of F50 (clonal expansion) to E x V (chaos), calculated using BLOSUM62-based TCRdist between CDR3 peptides within each V-J. Welch's t-statistics and random forest reduced some 510 V-J features to 13, which were used in a naive Bayes classifier (R e1071). No statistical method was used to fix the sample size in advance, and group allocation was not hidden from the investigators. According to the paper, TCR Vbeta CDR3 sequencing was carried out on approximately 140 peripheral blood samples, which came from 40 to 45 ophthalmopathy, around 75 hyperthyroidism and some 17 progressor patients.

Recombination joined TRBV28 with TRBJ1-4; the D gene is perhaps TRBD1, from 6 matching bases. The sample was peripheral blood mononuclear cells (PBMCs), taken at new diagnosis, from a patient treated with antithyroid drugs. The receptor was isolated from a woman aged 25 to 39 with Graves disease. Donor details come from another sample of the same person, matched by shared clones. The CDR3 loop reads CATGSLQGSTNEKLFF. The DNA sequence is TGTGCCACCGGGAGCTTACAGGGATCAACTAATGAAAAACTGTTTTTT.